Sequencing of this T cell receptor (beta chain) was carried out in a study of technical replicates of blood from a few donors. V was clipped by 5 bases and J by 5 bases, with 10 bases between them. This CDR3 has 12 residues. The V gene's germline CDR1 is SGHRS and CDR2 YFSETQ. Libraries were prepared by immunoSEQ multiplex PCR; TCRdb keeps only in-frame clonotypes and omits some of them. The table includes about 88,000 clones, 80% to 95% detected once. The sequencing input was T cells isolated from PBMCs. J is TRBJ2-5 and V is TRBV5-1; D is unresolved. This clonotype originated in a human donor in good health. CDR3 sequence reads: CASRVIGETQYF. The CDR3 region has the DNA TGCGCCAGCAGAGTCATCGGGGAGACCCAGTACTTC.